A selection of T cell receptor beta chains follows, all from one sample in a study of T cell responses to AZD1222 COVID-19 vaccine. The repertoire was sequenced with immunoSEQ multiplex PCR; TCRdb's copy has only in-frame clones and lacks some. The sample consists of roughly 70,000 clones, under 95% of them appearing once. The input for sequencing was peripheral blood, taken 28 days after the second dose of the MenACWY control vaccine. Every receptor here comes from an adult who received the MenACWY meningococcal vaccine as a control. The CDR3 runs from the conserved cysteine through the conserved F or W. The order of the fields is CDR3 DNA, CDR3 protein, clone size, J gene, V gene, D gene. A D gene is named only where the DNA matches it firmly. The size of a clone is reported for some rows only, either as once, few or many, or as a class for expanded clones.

CDR3 DNA: TGTCCCACCGGGGAGCTGTTTTTT
CDR3 protein: CPTGELFF
clone size: NA
J gene: TRBJ2-2
V gene: TRBV27
D gene: NA

CDR3 DNA: TGTGCCAGCAGTTATACCACTCGAGCGCACGAGCAGTACTTC
CDR3 protein: CASSYTTRAHEQYF
clone size: NA
J gene: TRBJ2-7
V gene: TRBV27
D gene: NA

CDR3 DNA: TGCGCCAGCAGCCAGGTGGGGCAAAGCCTCTACGAGCAGTACTTC
CDR3 protein: CASSQVGQSLYEQYF
clone size: NA
J gene: TRBJ2-7
V gene: TRBV4-1
D gene: NA

CDR3 DNA: TGTGCCATCAATTCCCCAGGGAACACTGAAGCTTTCTTT
CDR3 protein: CAINSPGNTEAFF
clone size: NA
J gene: TRBJ1-1
V gene: TRBV10-3
D gene: NA

CDR3 DNA: TGTGCCAGCAGCGCGGACGGCTTTTCCTCTGGGGCCAACGTCCTGACTTTC
CDR3 protein: CASSADGFSSGANVLTF
clone size: NA
J gene: TRBJ2-6
V gene: TRBV9
D gene: NA

CDR3 DNA: TGTGCCAGCAGCTTTGCCGTTACTGAAGCTTTCTTT
CDR3 protein: CASSFAVTEAFF
clone size: NA
J gene: TRBJ1-1
V gene: TRBV11-2
D gene: NA

CDR3 DNA: TGCGCCAGCAGCTTGGATGTGGGTGTCTGGACTGAAGCTTTCTTT
CDR3 protein: CASSLDVGVWTEAFF
clone size: NA
J gene: TRBJ1-1
V gene: TRBV5-1
D gene: NA

CDR3 DNA: TGTGCCAGCAGCCAAACTAGCAGAGGGGAGCTGTTTTTT
CDR3 protein: CASSQTSRGELFF
clone size: NA
J gene: TRBJ2-2
V gene: TRBV3-1/TRBV3-2
D gene: NA

CDR3 DNA: TGTGCCAGCAGCGTTGGAACAGGGGGCCGGAATCAGCCCCAGCATTTT
CDR3 protein: CASSVGTGGRNQPQHF
clone size: few
J gene: TRBJ1-5
V gene: TRBV5-5
D gene: TRBD1

CDR3 DNA: TGTGCCAGTAGTCCAACACGACTCACCCCCGGCGGAAACTATGGCTACACCTTC
CDR3 protein: CASSPTRLTPGGNYGYTF
clone size: few
J gene: TRBJ1-2
V gene: TRBV19
D gene: NA

CDR3 DNA: TGTGCCAGCAGCCCAAGCGGCAGGGTCGGTGAAAAACTGTTTTTT
CDR3 protein: CASSPSGRVGEKLFF
clone size: NA
J gene: TRBJ1-4
V gene: TRBV7-9
D gene: NA

CDR3 DNA: TGTGCCATCAGTCCCGGACAGGGGAGCAATCAGCCCCAGCATTTT
CDR3 protein: CAISPGQGSNQPQHF
clone size: NA
J gene: TRBJ1-5
V gene: TRBV10-3
D gene: TRBD1

CDR3 DNA: TGTGCCAGTAGTATAAAGGGAGGAGTAGGGGCCAACGTCCTGACTTTC
CDR3 protein: CASSIKGGVGANVLTF
clone size: NA
J gene: TRBJ2-6
V gene: TRBV19
D gene: NA

CDR3 DNA: TGTGCCTGGAGGGGGTCCAGGTCTATGAACACTGAAGCTTTCTTT
CDR3 protein: CAWRGSRSMNTEAFF
clone size: once
J gene: TRBJ1-1
V gene: TRBV30
D gene: NA

CDR3 DNA: TGTGCCAGCAGCGTGAGCGGGAGAGCTGAGCAGTTCTTC
CDR3 protein: CASSVSGRAEQFF
clone size: NA
J gene: TRBJ2-1
V gene: TRBV9
D gene: TRBD2

CDR3 DNA: TGCGCCAGCAGCTTGTGGCCGGGGGAGCTGTTTTTT
CDR3 protein: CASSLWPGELFF
clone size: NA
J gene: TRBJ2-2
V gene: TRBV5-1
D gene: NA

CDR3 DNA: TGTGCCAGCAGTTATGGCCCGGGGGAGACCCAGTACTTC
CDR3 protein: CASSYGPGETQYF
clone size: NA
J gene: TRBJ2-5
V gene: TRBV11-3
D gene: NA

CDR3 DNA: TGTGCCACCGGATTGGGGGGCCTTAATTCACCCCTCCACTTT
CDR3 protein: CATGLGGLNSPLHF
clone size: few
J gene: TRBJ1-6
V gene: TRBV19
D gene: NA

CDR3 DNA: TGTGCCAGCAGCCCGGGGCATACAAACTATGGCTACACCTTC
CDR3 protein: CASSPGHTNYGYTF
clone size: NA
J gene: TRBJ1-2
V gene: TRBV5-4
D gene: NA

CDR3 DNA: TGTGCCAGCAGCACAACCGGGACTAGCGGGAGAGAGACAGCCAAAAACATTCAGTACTTC
CDR3 protein: CASSTTGTSGRETAKNIQYF
clone size: NA
J gene: TRBJ2-4
V gene: TRBV21-1
D gene: NA

CDR3 DNA: TGTGCCAGTAGTCTCGTCCCAGCCCTAAATGAGCAGTTCTTC
CDR3 protein: CASSLVPALNEQFF
clone size: NA
J gene: TRBJ2-1
V gene: TRBV19
D gene: NA

CDR3 DNA: TGTGCCAGCAGTTTGACCGTCCAGGGGGGGAGTGAAGCTTTCTTT
CDR3 protein: CASSLTVQGGSEAFF
clone size: NA
J gene: TRBJ1-1
V gene: TRBV27
D gene: TRBD1

CDR3 DNA: TGCGCCAGCAGCTTGGCCATCGGCCCTGATACGCAGTATTTT
CDR3 protein: CASSLAIGPDTQYF
clone size: NA
J gene: TRBJ2-3
V gene: TRBV5-1
D gene: NA

CDR3 DNA: TGTGCCAGCAGCTTGCCGGGGGCTGGAAACACCATATATTTT
CDR3 protein: CASSLPGAGNTIYF
clone size: NA
J gene: TRBJ1-3
V gene: TRBV5-4
D gene: NA

CDR3 DNA: TGTGCCAGCAGGTTACGGGGAACGAACACCGGGGAGCTGTTTTTT
CDR3 protein: CASRLRGTNTGELFF
clone size: NA
J gene: TRBJ2-2
V gene: TRBV6-5
D gene: NA